This T cell receptor beta chain was sequenced during a study of T cells after yellow fever vaccination. Broader study findings: Detected again after the booster were most primary-vaccination clones, at approximately 95% CD4 and 88% CD8. Weaker overall was a secondary response that nonetheless peaked faster, on day 5 versus 15.

This clonotype was found a few times. Its antigen is as yet unknown. Germline lookup yields CDR1 LGHDT and CDR2 YNNKEL (reference sequence). This CDR3 spans 16 amino acids. Trimming at V came to 4 bases and at J to 7 bases, leaving 6 bases not matched to a gene. Each CDR3 protein is one row after TCRdb ran MiXCR on the 5' RACE reads. Among some 320,000 distinct CDR3 sequences, around 4.5% were seen once, and the ten largest hold roughly 21%. The specimen comprised PBMCs, sampled 15 days after the yellow fever booster vaccination. The clonotype originates from a man aged 18 to 29 who received the YFV17D yellow fever vaccine. The chain joins TRBV3-1 to TRBJ2-1; 14 bases fit TRBD2. CDR3 coding DNA: TGTGCCAGCAGCCTAGGACTAGCGGGGGGAATTAATGAGCAGTTCTTC. Encoded protein: CASSLGLAGGINEQFF.